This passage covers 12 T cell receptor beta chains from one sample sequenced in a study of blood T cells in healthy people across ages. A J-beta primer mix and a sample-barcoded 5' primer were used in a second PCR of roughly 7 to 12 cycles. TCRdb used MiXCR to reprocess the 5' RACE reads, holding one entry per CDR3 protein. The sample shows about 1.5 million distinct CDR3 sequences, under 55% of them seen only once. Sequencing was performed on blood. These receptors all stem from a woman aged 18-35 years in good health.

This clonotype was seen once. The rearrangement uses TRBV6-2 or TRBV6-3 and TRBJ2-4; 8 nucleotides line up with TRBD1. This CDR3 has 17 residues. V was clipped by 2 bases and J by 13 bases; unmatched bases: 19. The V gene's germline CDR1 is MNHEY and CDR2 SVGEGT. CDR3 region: CASSYPPGTGVLGEQYF. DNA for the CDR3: TGTGCCAGCAGTTACCCTCCCGGGACAGGCGTTTTGGGTGAGCAGTACTTC.

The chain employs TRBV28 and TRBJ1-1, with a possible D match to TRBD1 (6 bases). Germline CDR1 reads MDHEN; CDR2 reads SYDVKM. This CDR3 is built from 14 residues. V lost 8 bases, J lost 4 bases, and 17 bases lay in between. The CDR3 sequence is CASVWGRGSTEAFF. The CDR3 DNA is TGTGCCAGCGTTTGGGGGCGGGGGAGCACTGAAGCTTTCTTT.

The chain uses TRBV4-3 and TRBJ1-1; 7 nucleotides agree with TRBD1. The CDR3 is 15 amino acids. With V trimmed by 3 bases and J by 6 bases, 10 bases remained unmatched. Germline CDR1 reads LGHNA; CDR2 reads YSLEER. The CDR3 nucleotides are TGCGCCAGCAGCCAGGCCCCAGACAGGGACGCTGAAGCTTTCTTT. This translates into CASSQAPDRDAEAFF.

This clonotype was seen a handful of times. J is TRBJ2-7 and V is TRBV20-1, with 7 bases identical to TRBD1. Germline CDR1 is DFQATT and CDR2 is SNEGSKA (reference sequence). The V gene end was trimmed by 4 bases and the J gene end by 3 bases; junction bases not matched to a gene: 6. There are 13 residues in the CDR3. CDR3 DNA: TGCAGTGCTAAACCACAGGGGCTCTACGAGCAGTACTTC. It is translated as CSAKPQGLYEQYF.

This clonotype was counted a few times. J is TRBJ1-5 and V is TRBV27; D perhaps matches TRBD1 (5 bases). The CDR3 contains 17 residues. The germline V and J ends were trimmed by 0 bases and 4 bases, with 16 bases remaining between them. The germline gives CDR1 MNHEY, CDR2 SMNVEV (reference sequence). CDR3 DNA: TGTGCCAGCAGTTTATCGGGCAGGGCTGTATTTAATCAGCCCCAGCATTTT. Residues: CASSLSGRAVFNQPQHF.

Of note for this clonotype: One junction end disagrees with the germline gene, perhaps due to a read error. The CDR3 DNA follows: TGTGCCAGCAGTTACCCGGGGAGGGGGGGCTACAATGAGCTGTTCTTC. Protein product: CASSYPGRGGYNELFF. This sequence joins TRBV6-6 and TRBJ2-1; TRBD2 might be the D (7 bases). This CDR3 region has 16 residues. Per the germline V gene, CDR1 is MNHNY and CDR2 is SVGAGI (reference sequence).

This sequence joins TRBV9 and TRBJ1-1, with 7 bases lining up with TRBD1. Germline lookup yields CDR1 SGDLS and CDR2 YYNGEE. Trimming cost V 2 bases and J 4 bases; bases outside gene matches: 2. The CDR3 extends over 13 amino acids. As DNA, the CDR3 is TGTGCCAGCAGCGTGGGACAGTCCACTGAAGCTTTCTTT. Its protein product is CASSVGQSTEAFF.

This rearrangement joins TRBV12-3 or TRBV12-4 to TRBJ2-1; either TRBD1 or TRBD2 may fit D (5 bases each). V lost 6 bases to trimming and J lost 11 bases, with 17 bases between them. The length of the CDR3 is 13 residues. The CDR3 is CASSPGLGLQQFF. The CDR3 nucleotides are TGTGCCAGCAGCCCCGGACTGGGGCTTCAGCAGTTCTTC.

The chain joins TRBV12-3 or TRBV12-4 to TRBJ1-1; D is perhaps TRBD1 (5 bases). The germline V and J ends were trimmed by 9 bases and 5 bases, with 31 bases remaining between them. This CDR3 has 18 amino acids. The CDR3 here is CASQVAPGRPFKWTEAFF. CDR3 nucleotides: TGTGCCAGTCAAGTCGCCCCAGGGCGGCCGTTTAAGTGGACTGAAGCTTTCTTT.

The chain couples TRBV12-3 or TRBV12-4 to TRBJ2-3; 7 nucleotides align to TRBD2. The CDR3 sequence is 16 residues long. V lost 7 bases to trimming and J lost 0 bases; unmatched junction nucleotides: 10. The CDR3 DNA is TGTGCCAGCAAAGCCGTGGGAGCGGGGAGCACAGATACGCAGTATTTT. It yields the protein CASKAVGAGSTDTQYF.

The CDR3 loop reads CASSQNDRGLVGELFF. The CDR3 DNA reads TGCGCCAGCAGCCAAAACGACAGGGGGCTAGTCGGGGAGCTGTTTTTT. V usage is TRBV4-1 and J usage is TRBJ2-2, with 10 bases that match TRBD1. Germline CDR1 MGHRA, CDR2 YSYEKL. J was trimmed by 7 bases and V by 2 bases; bases with no gene match: 7. This CDR3 has 16 amino acids.

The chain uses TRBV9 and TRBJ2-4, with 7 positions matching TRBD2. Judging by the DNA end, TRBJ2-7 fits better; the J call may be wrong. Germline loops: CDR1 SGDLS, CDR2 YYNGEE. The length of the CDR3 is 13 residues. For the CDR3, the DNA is TGTGCCAGCAGCCCGACTAGCCGTAACGAGCAGTACTTC. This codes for CASSPTSRNEQYF.